The source of this TCR beta chain is a study of blood T cell repertoires in COVID-19. Losses at the gene ends were 7 bases for V and 5 bases for J; bases not matched to a gene: 16. The germline gives CDR1 MDHEN, CDR2 SYDVKM. CDR3 length: 17 residues. Measured with immunoSEQ multiplex PCR; TCRdb has only the in-frame clones, and not every one. The repertoire holds around 160,000 clones, with 70% to 90% as singletons. V is TRBV28 and J is TRBJ2-5, with 10 bases identical to TRBD2. The clonotype was recovered from a man between 60 and 75 years old with acute or convalescent COVID-19. The sample taken for sequencing was peripheral blood. CDR3 bases: TGTGCCAGCACCCCGCTCGGCCTAGCGGGAGTAGGGGAGACCCAGTACTTC. Encoded protein: CASTPLGLAGVGETQYF.